This entry lists 16 T cell receptor beta chains sequenced from one sample in a study of STAT5B mutations in CD4+ large granular lymphocyte leukemia. Clones were read by immunoSEQ multiplex PCR, and TCRdb kept only the in-frame ones, dropping some. Here the sample spans tens of thousands of clones, around 74% being singletons. What was sequenced was CD4+ T cells from blood buffy coats. Receptor source: a human donor in good health.

The chain carries TRBV30 and TRBJ1-1; the match to TRBD1 covers 7 bases. The CDR3 length is 15 residues. Germline V gene data show CDR1 as GTSNPN and CDR2 as SVGIG (reference sequence). J was trimmed by 2 bases and V by 1 base; bases with no gene match: 7. CDR3 DNA: TGTGCCTGGAGTGCGAAGGACAGGTCCAACACTGAAGCTTTCTTT. Residues: CAWSAKDRSNTEAFF.

The V gene is TRBV18, the J gene TRBJ1-1, with no clear D. This CDR3 comprises 13 residues. Trimming shortened V by 2 bases and J by 2 bases, and 6 bases separated the two germline ends. Germline V gene data show CDR1 as KGHSH and CDR2 as LQKENI. CDR3 amino acids: CASSPDTNTEAFF. In nucleotides, the CDR3 is TGTGCCAGCTCACCAGACACAAACACTGAAGCTTTCTTT.

The chain couples TRBV19 to TRBJ1-5; D is possibly TRBD1 (5 bases). Deletions cut 7 bases from V and 7 bases from J, with 14 bases between. Germline V gene sequence: CDR1 LNHDA, CDR2 SQIVND (reference sequence). The CDR3 loop spans 13 amino acids. The chain's CDR3 is CASKRQGEQPQHF. As DNA, the CDR3 is TGTGCCAGTAAGAGGCAGGGAGAACAGCCCCAGCATTTT.

The rearrangement links TRBV6-1 to TRBJ2-7, with a possible D match to TRBD1 (5 bases). This CDR3 spans 15 amino acids. V was trimmed by 4 bases and J by 3 bases, leaving 16 bases between them. Germline CDR1 reads MNHNS; CDR2 reads SASEGT. CDR3 bases: TGTGCCAGCAGTGGACCTTCCTCTCAGGGCTACGAGCAGTACGTC. It yields the protein CASSGPSSQGYEQYV.

This clone turned up a few times. This chain links TRBV2 with TRBJ2-5, with D perhaps matching TRBD1 or TRBD2 (5 bases each). Trimming removed 7 bases at V and 1 base at J, with 10 bases between. In germline, CDR1 is SNHLY, CDR2 FYNNEI. This CDR3 region has 13 residues. The chain's CDR3 is CASMKGSQETQYF. For the CDR3, the DNA is TGTGCCAGCATGAAGGGGAGCCAAGAGACCCAGTACTTC.

The V gene is TRBV9, the J gene TRBJ2-5; possible D gene TRBD2, 6 bases. In germline, CDR1 is SGDLS, CDR2 YYNGEE. The V gene lost 4 bases and the J gene lost 1 base, with 11 bases spanning the gap. CDR3 length equals 14 residues. The DNA for the CDR3 is TGTGCCAGCAGCCCAGGGACTCGCCAAGAGACCCAGTACTTC. Translated: CASSPGTRQETQYF. The full variable domain, in which reference TRBV9 and TRBJ2-5 provide the parts outside the CDR3, is DSGVTQTPKHLITATGQRVTLRCSPRSGDLSVYWYQQSLDQGLQFLIQYYNGEERAKGNILERFSAQQFPDLHSELNLSSLELGDSALYFCASSPGTRQETQYFGPGTRLLVL.

The gene calls are TRBV11-1 and TRBJ2-7, with TRBD1 matching over 8 bases. This CDR3 spans 15 amino acids. The V segment lost 4 bases and the J segment 4 bases; nucleotides outside the gene matches: 9. Germline V gives CDR1 SGHAT, CDR2 FQDESV (reference sequence). The CDR3 DNA is TGTGCCAGCAGCTCGCCGACAGGGGTGAGGTACGAGCAGTACTTC. As protein: CASSSPTGVRYEQYF.

The chain combines TRBV5-8 with TRBJ2-7; 8 nucleotides line up with TRBD1. V shed 4 bases and J 0 bases; nucleotides not matched to a gene: 9. Germline assignment: CDR1 SGHTS and CDR2 YDEGEE. This CDR3 contains 16 residues. The CDR3, as DNA: TGTGCCAGCAGCCAAGTATCCGGGACAGGCTCCTACGAGCAGTACGTC. Its protein product is CASSQVSGTGSYEQYV.

The CDR3, as DNA: TGTGCCAGCTCCAAGCAGGGAGAACGGGGCACTGGCTACACCTTC. Its translation: CASSKQGERGTGYTF. The rearrangement joins TRBV6-1 to TRBJ1-2; weak D call: TRBD1 (5 bases). V was clipped by 8 bases and J by 7 bases, with 23 bases between them. This CDR3 comprises 15 residues. Per the germline V gene, CDR1 is MNHNS and CDR2 is SASEGT.

The chain links TRBV6-1 to TRBJ1-6; no firm D call. Trimming removed 6 bases at V and 0 bases at J, with 9 bases between. The CDR3 is made up of 15 amino acids. CDR1 is MNHNS and CDR2 is SASEGT in the germline V gene. The CDR3 reads CASSPGLSYNSPLHF. In DNA form, the CDR3 reads TGTGCCAGCAGCCCCGGGCTCTCCTATAATTCACCCCTCCACTTT.

This sequence joins TRBV5-8 and TRBJ1-4; 7 bases are a match to TRBD1. This CDR3 is 15 amino acids long. Germline V CDR1 and CDR2: SGHTS, YDEGEE. Losses at the gene ends were 2 bases for V and 5 bases for J; bases not matched to a gene: 6. CDR3 sequence (DNA): TGTGCCAGCAGCTTCCAAGGGGGCCGGAATGAAAAACTGTTTTTT. The encoded protein is CASSFQGGRNEKLFF.

V usage is TRBV4-1 and J usage is TRBJ2-7; 9 bases agree with TRBD2. CDR3 length: 16 amino acids. Germline assignment: CDR1 MGHRA and CDR2 YSYEKL. J was trimmed by 3 bases and V by 4 bases; bases with no gene match: 10. In DNA form, the CDR3 reads TGCGCCAGCAGCCCAACGACTAGCGGTAGATACTACGAGCAGTACTTC. This codes for CASSPTTSGRYYEQYF.

This clone turned up a few times. The chain is built from TRBV25-1 and TRBJ1-5; perhaps TRBD1 as D (5 bases). CDR1 is MGHDK and CDR2 is SYGVNS in the germline V gene. V dropped 6 bases and J dropped 5 bases, with 8 bases sitting between them. This CDR3 is 12 amino acids long. The CDR3, as DNA: TGTGCCAGCAGCGGGACCGATCAGCCCCAGCATTTT. It codes for CASSGTDQPQHF.

The J gene is TRBJ1-2, the V gene TRBV27; D not resolved. This CDR3 has 13 residues. Deletions cut 1 base from V and 5 bases from J, with 8 bases between. CDR1 is MNHEY and CDR2 is SMNVEV in the germline V gene (reference sequence). CDR3 region: CASSLLAGYGYTF. The CDR3 DNA reads as TGTGCCAGCAGTTTATTGGCAGGATATGGCTACACCTTC.

The chain is built from TRBV25-1 and TRBJ2-5; possible D gene TRBD1, 6 bases. Trimming pared 8 bases from V and 3 bases from J, leaving 19 bases between. This CDR3 has 15 residues. The germline V gene encodes CDR1 MGHDK and CDR2 SYGVNS. The CDR3: CASGKGEWGEETQYF. DNA for the CDR3: TGTGCCAGCGGTAAGGGGGAGTGGGGAGAAGAGACCCAGTACTTC. Combining the CDR3 with reference TRBV25-1 and TRBJ2-5 gives the whole variable domain EADIYQTPRYLVIGTGKKITLECSQTMGHDKMYWYQQDPGMELHLIHYSYGVNSTEKGDLSSESTVSRIRTEHFPLTLESARPSHTSQYLCASGKGEWGEETQYFGPGTRLLVL.

This clone was observed a handful of times. The chain is built from TRBV2 and TRBJ1-1; D unresolved. The CDR3 sequence is 13 residues long. V dropped 7 bases and J dropped 0 bases, with 9 bases sitting between them. Looked up from germline, CDR1 is SNHLY and CDR2 is FYNNEI. CDR3 amino acids: CASKVGVNTEAFF. The CDR3 DNA follows: TGTGCCAGCAAGGTAGGAGTGAACACTGAAGCTTTCTTT.